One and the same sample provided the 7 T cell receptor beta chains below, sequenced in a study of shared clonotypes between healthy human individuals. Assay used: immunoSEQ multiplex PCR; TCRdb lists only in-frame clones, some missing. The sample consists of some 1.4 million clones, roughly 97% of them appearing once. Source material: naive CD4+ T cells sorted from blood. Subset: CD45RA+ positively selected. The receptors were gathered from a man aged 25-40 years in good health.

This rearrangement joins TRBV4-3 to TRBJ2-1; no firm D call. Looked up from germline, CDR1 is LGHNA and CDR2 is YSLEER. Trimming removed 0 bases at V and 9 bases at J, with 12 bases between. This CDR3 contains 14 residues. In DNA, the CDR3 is TGCGCCAGCAGCCAAGATATCTGGCAAGGTGAGCAGTTCTTC. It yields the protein CASSQDIWQGEQFF.

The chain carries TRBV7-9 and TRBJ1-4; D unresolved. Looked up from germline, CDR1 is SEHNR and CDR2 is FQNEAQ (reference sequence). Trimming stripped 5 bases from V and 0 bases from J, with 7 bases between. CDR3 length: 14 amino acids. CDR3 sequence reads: CASSLYSTNEKLFF. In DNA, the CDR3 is TGTGCCAGCAGCCTCTATTCAACTAATGAAAAACTGTTTTTT.

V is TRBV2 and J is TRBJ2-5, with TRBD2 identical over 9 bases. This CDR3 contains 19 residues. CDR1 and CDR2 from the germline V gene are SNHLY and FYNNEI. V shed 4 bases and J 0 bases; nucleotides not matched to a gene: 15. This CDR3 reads CASSVGTALAGWYQETQYF. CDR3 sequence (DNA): TGTGCCAGCAGTGTAGGGACAGCCCTAGCGGGATGGTACCAAGAGACCCAGTACTTC.

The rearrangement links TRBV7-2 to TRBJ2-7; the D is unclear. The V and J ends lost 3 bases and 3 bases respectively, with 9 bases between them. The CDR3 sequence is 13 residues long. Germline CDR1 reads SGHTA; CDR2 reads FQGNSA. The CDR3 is CASSFFPGYEQYF. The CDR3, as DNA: TGTGCCAGCAGCTTTTTCCCCGGCTACGAGCAGTACTTC. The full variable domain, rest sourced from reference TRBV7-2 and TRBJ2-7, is GAGVSQSPSNKVTEKGKDVELRCDPISGHTALYWYRQSLGQGLEFLIYFQGNSAPDKSGLPSDRFSAERTGGSVSTLTIQRTQQEDSAVYLCASSFFPGYEQYFGPGTRLTVT.

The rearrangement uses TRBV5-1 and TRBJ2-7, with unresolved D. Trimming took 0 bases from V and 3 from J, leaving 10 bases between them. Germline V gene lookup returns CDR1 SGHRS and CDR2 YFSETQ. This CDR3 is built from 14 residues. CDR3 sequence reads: CASSLDPRNYEQYF. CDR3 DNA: TGCGCCAGCAGCTTGGACCCCAGAAACTACGAGCAGTACTTC.

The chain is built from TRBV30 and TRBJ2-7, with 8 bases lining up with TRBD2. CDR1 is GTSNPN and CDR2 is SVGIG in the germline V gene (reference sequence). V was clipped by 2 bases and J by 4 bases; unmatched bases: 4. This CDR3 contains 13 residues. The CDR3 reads CAWSPAGVYEQYF. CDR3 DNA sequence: TGTGCCTGGAGTCCAGCGGGAGTTTACGAGCAGTACTTC.

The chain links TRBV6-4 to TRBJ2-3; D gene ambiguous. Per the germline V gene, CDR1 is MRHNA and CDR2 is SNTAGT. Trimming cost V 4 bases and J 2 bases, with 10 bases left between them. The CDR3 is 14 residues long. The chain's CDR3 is CASSADLYTDTQYF. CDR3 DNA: TGTGCCAGCAGTGCCGACCTTTACACAGATACGCAGTATTTT.